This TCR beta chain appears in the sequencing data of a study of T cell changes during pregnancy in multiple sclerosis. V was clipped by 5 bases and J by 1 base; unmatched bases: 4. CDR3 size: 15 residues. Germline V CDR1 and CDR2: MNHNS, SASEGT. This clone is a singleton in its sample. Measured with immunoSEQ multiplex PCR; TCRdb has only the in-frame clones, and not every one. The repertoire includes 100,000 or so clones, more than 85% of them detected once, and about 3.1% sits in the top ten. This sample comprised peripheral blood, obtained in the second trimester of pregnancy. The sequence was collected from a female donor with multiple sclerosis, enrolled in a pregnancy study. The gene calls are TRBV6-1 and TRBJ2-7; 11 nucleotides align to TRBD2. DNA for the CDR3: TGTGCCAGCAGTACACTAGCGGGAGCGTCCTACGAGCAGTACTTC. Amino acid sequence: CASSTLAGASYEQYF.